A selection of T cell receptor beta chains follows, all from one sample in a study of T-cell reconstitution after alpha-beta-depleted transplantation in children. One entry per CDR3 protein results from TCRdb running MiXCR on the PCR reads. The table has 200,000 or so distinct CDR3 sequences, about 6.6% seen once. The specimen was PBMCs, collected before TCRalphabeta/CD19-depleted stem cell transplant. The receptors were sampled from a boy younger than 10 with acute lymphoblastic leukemia, due to receive a stem cell transplant. Both conserved end residues are part of each CDR3.

J: TRBJ2-1
V: TRBV11-2
CDR3: CASSSRQDNEQFF

J: TRBJ2-2
V: TRBV3-1
CDR3: CASSQAGTGFGELFF

J: TRBJ1-1
V: TRBV10-3
CDR3: CAVRAGDEAFF

J: TRBJ2-2
V: TRBV30
CDR3: CAFTLSSRTGELFF

J: TRBJ2-1
V: TRBV5-6
CDR3: CASSLAVLETFF

J: TRBJ2-7
V: TRBV7-2
CDR3: CASSSQAAAFYEQYF

J: TRBJ2-1
V: TRBV19
CDR3: CASKNRDRHDEQFF

J: TRBJ1-1
V: TRBV5-1
CDR3: CASRLALVNTEAFF

J: TRBJ2-1
V: TRBV12-3/TRBV12-4
CDR3: CASKKEGLYNEQFF

J: TRBJ2-1
V: TRBV7-6
CDR3: CASSSPGQGFSSSYNEQFF

J: TRBJ2-7
V: TRBV7-2
CDR3: CASSLMVAGGGEQYF

J: TRBJ2-4
V: TRBV18
CDR3: CASSPPEDRNIQYF

J: TRBJ2-5
V: TRBV4-2
CDR3: CASSQLETQYF

J: TRBJ2-7
V: TRBV7-6
CDR3: CASSLGEGRPYEQYF

J: TRBJ2-7
V: TRBV20-1
CDR3: CSAMLAGGVYEQYF

J: TRBJ2-2
V: TRBV3-1
CDR3: CASSHGTSNTGELFF

J: TRBJ1-5
V: TRBV6-1
CDR3: CASSMSRSNQPQHF

J: TRBJ2-5
V: TRBV7-8
CDR3: CASSLEGWQETQYF

J: TRBJ2-5
V: TRBV2
CDR3: CASSARGRETQYF

J: TRBJ2-7
V: TRBV4-2
CDR3: CASGGQGKAEQYF

J: TRBJ1-4
V: TRBV5-1
CDR3: CASSAGGNNEKLFF

J: TRBJ2-7
V: TRBV20-1
CDR3: CSASQVAGFEAQYF